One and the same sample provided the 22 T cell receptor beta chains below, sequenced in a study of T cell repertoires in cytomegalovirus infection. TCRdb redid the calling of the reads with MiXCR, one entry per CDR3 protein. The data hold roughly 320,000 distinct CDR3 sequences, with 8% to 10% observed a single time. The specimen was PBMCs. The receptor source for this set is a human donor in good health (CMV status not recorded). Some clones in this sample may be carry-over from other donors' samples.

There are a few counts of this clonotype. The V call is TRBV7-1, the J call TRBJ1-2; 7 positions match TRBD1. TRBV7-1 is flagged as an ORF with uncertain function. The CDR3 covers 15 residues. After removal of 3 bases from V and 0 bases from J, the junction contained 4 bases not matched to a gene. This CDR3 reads CASSSGQSSNYGYTF. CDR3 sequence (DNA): TGTGCCAGCAGCTCGGGACAGAGTTCTAACTATGGCTACACCTTC.

The CDR3 sequence is CSARTSGGYRYTQYF. Here the CDR3 DNA reads TGCAGCGCCCGGACTAGCGGGGGGTACAGGTATACGCAGTATTTT. The chain recombines TRBV29-1 with TRBJ2-3; 14 positions match TRBD2. This CDR3 is 15 amino acids long. V dropped 7 bases and J dropped 7; count of bases not matched to a gene: 10. Germline CDR1 is SQVTM and CDR2 is ANQGSEA.

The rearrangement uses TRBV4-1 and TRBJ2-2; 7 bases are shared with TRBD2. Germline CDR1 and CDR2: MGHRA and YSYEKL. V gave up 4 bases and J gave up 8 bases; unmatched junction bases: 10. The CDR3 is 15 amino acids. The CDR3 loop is CASSPQELASGELFF. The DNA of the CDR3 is TGCGCCAGCAGCCCGCAAGAACTAGCGTCAGGGGAGCTGTTTTTT.

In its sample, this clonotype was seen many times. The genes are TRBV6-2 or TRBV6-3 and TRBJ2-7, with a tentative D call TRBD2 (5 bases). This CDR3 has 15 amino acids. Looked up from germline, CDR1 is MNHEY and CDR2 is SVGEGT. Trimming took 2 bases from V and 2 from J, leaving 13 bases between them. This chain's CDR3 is CASSYPGPGAYEQYF. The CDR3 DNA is TGTGCCAGCAGTTACCCCGGGCCCGGGGCCTACGAGCAGTACTTC.

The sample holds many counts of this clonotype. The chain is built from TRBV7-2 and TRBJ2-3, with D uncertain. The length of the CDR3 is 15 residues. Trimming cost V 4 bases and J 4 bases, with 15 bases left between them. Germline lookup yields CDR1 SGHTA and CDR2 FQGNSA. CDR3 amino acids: CASSSTRVLSDTQYF. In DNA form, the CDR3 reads TGTGCCAGCAGCTCCACACGGGTCCTTTCAGATACGCAGTATTTT.

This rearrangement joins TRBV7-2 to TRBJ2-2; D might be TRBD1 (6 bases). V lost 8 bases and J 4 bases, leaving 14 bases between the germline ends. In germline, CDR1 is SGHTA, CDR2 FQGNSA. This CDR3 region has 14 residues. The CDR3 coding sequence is TGTGCCAGCCGGACAGCCGGGTCCACCGGGGAGCTGTTTTTT. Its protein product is CASRTAGSTGELFF.

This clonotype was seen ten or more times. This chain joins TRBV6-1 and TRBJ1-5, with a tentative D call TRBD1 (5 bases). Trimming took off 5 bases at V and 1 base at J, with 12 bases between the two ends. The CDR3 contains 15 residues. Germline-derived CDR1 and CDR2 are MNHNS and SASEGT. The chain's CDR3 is CASSKPWGSNQPQHF. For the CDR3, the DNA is TGTGCCAGCAGTAAACCGTGGGGGAGCAATCAGCCCCAGCATTTT.

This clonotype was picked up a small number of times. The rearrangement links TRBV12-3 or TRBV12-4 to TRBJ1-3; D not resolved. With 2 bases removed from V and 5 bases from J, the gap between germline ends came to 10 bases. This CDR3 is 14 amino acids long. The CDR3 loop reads CASSLNNGRNTIYF. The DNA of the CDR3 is TGTGCCAGCAGTTTAAATAACGGTAGAAACACCATATATTTT.

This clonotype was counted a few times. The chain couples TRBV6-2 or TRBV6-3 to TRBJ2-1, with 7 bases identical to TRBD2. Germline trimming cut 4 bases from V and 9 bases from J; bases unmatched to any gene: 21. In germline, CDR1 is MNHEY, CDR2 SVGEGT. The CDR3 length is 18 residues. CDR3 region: CASSFSRPGQRGRSEQFF. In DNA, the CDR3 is TGTGCCAGCAGTTTCTCACGCCCCGGCCAGCGGGGTCGGAGTGAGCAGTTCTTC.

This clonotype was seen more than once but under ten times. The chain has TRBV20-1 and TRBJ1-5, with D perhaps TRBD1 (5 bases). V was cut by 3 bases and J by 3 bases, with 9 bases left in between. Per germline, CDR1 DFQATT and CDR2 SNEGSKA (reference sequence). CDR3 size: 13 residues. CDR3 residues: CSASGRDNQPQHF. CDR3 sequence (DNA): TGCAGTGCTAGCGGCAGGGACAATCAGCCCCAGCATTTT.

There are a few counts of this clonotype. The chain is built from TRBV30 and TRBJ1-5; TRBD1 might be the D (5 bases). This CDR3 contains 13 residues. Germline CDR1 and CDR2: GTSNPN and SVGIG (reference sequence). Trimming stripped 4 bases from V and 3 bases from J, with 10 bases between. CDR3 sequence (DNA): TGTGCCTGGATGGGGCAGCCCAATCAGCCCCAGCATTTT. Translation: CAWMGQPNQPQHF.

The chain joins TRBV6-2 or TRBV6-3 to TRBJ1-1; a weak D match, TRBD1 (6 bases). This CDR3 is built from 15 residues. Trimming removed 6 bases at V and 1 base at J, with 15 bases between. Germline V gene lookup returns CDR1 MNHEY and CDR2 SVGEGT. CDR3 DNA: TGTGCCAGCAGCCATAATACAGGGCCGAACACTGAAGCTTTCTTT. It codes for CASSHNTGPNTEAFF.

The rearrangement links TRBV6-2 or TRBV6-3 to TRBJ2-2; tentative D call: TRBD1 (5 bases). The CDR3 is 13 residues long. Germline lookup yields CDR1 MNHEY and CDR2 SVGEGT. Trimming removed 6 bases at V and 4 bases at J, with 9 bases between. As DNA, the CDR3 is TGTGCCAGCAGGACAGCAGGCACCGGGGAGCTGTTTTTT. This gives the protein CASRTAGTGELFF.

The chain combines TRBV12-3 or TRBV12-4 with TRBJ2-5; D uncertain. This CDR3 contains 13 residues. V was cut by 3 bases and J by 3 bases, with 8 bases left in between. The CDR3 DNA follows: TGTGCCAGCAGTTTTCGTCGGGAAGAGACCCAGTACTTC. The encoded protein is CASSFRREETQYF.

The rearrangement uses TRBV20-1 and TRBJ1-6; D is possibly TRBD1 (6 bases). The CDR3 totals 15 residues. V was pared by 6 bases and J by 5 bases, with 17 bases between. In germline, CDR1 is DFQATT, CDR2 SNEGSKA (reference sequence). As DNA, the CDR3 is TGCAGTGCCCGGATGTCCAGGGGCAATAATTCACCCCTCCACTTT. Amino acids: CSARMSRGNNSPLHF.

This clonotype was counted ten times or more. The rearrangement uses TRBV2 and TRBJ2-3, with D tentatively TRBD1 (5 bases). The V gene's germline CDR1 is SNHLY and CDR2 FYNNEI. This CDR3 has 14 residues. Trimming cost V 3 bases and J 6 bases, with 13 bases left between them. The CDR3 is CASSEGPWADTQYF. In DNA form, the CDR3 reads TGTGCCAGCAGTGAGGGGCCATGGGCCGATACGCAGTATTTT.

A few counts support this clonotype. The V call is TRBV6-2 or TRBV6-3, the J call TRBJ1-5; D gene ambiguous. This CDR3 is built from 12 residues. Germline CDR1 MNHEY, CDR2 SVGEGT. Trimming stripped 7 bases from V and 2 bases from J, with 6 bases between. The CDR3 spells CASKDGNQPQHF. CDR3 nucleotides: TGTGCCAGCAAAGACGGCAATCAGCCCCAGCATTTT.

CDR3 nucleotide sequence: TGTGCTAGTGGCTATACTAGCGGGGGGGCCGGGTACGAGCAGTACTTC. The encoded protein is CASGYTSGGAGYEQYF. This chain uses TRBV12-5 with TRBJ2-7, with 13 nucleotides matching TRBD2. Germline assignment: CDR1 LGHNT and CDR2 FRNRAP. After removal of 6 bases from V and 4 bases from J, the junction contained 9 bases not matched to a gene. The length of the CDR3 is 16 residues.

The CDR3 spells CASSLVVEGELFF. The CDR3 DNA reads as TGCGCCAGCAGCTTGGTCGTTGAGGGGGAGCTGTTTTTT. This sequence joins TRBV5-1 and TRBJ2-2; D is uncertain. This CDR3 is built from 13 residues. V gave up 0 bases and J gave up 8 bases, with 8 bases separating them. Per germline, CDR1 SGHRS and CDR2 YFSETQ.

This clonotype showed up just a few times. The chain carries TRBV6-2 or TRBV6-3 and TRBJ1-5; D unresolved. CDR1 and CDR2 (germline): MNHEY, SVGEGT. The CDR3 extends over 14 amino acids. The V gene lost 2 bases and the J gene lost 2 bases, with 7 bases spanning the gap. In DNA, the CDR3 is TGTGCCAGCAGTTACAACAGCGGCAATCAGCCCCAGCATTTT. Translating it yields CASSYNSGNQPQHF.

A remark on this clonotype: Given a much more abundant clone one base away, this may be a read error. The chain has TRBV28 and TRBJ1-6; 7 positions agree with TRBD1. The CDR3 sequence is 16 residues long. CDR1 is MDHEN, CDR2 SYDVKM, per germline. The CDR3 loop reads CASSLADRRGISPPHF. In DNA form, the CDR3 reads TGTGCCAGCAGTTTAGCGGATCGCAGGGGGATTTCACCCCCCCACTTT. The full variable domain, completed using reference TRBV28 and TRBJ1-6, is DVKVTQSSRYLVKRTGEKVFLECVQDMDHENMFWYRQDPGLGLRLIYFSYDVKMKEKGDIPEGYSVSREKKERFSLILESASTNQTSMYLCASSLADRRGISPPHFGNGTRLTVT.

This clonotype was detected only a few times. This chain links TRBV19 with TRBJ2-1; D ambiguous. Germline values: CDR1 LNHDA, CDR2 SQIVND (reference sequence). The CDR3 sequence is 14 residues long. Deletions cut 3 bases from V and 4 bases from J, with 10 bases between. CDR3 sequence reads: CASSMSEIYNEQFF. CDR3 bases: TGTGCCAGTAGTATGTCGGAGATTTACAATGAGCAGTTCTTC.